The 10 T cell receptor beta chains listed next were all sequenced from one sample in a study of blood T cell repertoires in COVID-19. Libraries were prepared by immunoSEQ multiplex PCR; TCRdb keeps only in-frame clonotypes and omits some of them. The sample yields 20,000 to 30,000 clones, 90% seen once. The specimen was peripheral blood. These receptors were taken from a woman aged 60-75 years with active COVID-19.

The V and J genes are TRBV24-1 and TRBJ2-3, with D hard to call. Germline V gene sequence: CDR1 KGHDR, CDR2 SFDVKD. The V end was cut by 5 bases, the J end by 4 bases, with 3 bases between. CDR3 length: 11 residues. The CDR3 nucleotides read TGTGCCACCAGTGTCGCAGATACGCAGTATTTT. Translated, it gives CATSVADTQYF.

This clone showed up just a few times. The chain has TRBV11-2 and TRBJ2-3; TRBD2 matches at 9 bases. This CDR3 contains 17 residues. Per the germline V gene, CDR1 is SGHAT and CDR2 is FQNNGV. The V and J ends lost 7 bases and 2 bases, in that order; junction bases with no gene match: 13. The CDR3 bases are TGTGCCAGCACCCTCACCCTTAGCGGGAGCTTCACAGATACGCAGTATTTT. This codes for CASTLTLSGSFTDTQYF.

The CDR3 DNA sequence: TGTGCCAGCAGCCAAGATGCGGGGGGACCCAGCGAGCAGTACTTC. Amino acid sequence: CASSQDAGGPSEQYF. The V call is TRBV3-1 (or the pseudogene TRBV3-2), the J call TRBJ2-7; TRBD2 aligns across 8 bases. In germline, CDR1 is LGHDT, CDR2 YNNKEL (reference sequence). The CDR3 has 15 residues. J was trimmed by 6 bases and V by 0 bases; bases with no gene match: 7.

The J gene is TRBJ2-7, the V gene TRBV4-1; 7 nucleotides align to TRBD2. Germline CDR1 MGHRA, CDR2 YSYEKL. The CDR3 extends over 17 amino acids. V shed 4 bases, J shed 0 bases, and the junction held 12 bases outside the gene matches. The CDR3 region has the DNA TGCGCCAGCAGCCTCCGTGGCGGGAGAAGTAGCTCCTACGAGCAGTACTTC. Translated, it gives CASSLRGGRSSSYEQYF.

The CDR3 DNA sequence: TGTGCCAGCAGCTACGGGACAACGAACAATGAGCAGTTCTTC. This codes for CASSYGTTNNEQFF. The chain joins TRBV7-2 to TRBJ2-1; tentatively, D is TRBD1 (6 bases). V was shortened by 4 bases and J by 5 bases, with 12 bases between the two germline ends. This CDR3 has 14 amino acids. In germline, CDR1 is SGHTA, CDR2 FQGNSA.

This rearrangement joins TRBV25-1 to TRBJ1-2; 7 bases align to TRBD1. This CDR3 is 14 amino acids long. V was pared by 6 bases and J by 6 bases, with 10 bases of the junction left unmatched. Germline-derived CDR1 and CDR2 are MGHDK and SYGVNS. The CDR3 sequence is CASRAPGTENGYTF. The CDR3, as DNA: TGTGCCAGCAGGGCCCCCGGGACAGAAAATGGCTACACCTTC.

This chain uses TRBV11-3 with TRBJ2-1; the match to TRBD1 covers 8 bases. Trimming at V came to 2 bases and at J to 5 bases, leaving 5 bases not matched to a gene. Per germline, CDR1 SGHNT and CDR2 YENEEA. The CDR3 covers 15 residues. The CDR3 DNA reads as TGTGCCAGCAGCTTAAGGAGGACAGGGCACAATGAGCAGTTCTTC. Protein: CASSLRRTGHNEQFF.

Here the CDR3 reads CASSDSKQGSNQPQHF. CDR3 in DNA: TGCGCCAGCAGCGACAGTAAACAGGGGAGCAATCAGCCCCAGCATTTT. The chain links TRBV23-1 to TRBJ1-5, with 7 bases aligning to TRBD1. TRBV23-1 is filed as an ORF, its function uncertain. With 6 bases clipped from V and 1 base from J, the junction kept 9 bases outside the gene matches. The CDR3 has 16 amino acids.

CDR3 sequence: CASGLGGGGVETQYF. The DNA of the CDR3 is TGTGCTAGTGGTTTGGGCGGCGGGGGCGTAGAGACCCAGTACTTC. The rearrangement joins TRBV12-5 to TRBJ2-5; tentatively, D is TRBD2 (7 bases). This CDR3 contains 15 residues. Germline assignment: CDR1 LGHNT and CDR2 FRNRAP. V lost 1 base, J lost 4 bases, and 13 bases lay in between.

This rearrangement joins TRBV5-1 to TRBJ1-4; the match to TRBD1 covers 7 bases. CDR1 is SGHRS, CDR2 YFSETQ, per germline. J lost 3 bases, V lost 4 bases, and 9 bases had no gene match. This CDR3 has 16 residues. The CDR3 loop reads CASSVPRGTANEKLFF. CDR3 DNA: TGCGCCAGCAGCGTCCCCAGGGGGACGGCTAATGAAAAACTGTTTTTT.